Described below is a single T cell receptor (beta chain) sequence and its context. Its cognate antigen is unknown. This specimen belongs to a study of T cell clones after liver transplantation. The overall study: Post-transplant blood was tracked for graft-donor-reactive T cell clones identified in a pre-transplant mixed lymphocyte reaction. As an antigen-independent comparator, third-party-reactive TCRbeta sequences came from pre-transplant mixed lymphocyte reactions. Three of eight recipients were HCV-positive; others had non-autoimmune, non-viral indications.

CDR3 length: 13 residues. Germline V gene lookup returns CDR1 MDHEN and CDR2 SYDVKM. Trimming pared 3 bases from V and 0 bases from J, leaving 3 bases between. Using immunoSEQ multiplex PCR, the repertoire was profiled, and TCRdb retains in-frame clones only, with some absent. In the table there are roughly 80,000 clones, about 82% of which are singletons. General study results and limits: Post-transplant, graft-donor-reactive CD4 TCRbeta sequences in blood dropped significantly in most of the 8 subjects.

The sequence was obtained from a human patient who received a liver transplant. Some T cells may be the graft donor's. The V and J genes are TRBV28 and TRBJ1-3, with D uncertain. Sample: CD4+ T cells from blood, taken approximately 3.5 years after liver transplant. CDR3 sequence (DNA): TGTGCCAGCAGTTTCATCTCTGGAAACACCATATATTTT. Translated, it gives CASSFISGNTIYF.